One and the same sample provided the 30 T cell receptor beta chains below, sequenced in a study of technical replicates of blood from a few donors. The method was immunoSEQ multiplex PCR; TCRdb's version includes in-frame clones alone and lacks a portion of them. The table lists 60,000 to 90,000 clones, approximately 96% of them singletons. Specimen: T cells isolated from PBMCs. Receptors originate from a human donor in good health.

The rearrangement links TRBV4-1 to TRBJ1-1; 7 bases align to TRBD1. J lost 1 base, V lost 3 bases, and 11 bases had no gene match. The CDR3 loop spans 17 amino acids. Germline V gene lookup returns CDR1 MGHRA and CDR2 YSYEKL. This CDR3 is CASSQGDSNYKNTEAFF. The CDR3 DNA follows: TGCGCCAGCAGCCAGGGGGACAGCAACTATAAGAACACTGAAGCTTTCTTT.

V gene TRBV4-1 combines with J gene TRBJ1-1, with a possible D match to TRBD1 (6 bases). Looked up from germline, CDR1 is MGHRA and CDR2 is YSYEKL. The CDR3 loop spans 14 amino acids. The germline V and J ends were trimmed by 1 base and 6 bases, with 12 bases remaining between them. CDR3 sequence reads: CASSQVAGGSEAFF. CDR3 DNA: TGCGCCAGCAGCCAAGTCGCTGGGGGCTCTGAAGCTTTCTTT.

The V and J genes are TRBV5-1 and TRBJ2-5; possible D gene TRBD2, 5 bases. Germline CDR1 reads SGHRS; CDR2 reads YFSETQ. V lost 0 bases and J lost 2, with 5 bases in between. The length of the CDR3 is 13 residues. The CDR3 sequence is CASSLVAQETQYF. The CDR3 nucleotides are TGCGCCAGCAGCTTGGTAGCGCAAGAGACCCAGTACTTC.

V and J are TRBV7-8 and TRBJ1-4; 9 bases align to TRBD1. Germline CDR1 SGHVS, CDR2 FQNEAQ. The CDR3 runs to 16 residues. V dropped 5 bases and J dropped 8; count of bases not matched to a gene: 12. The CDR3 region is CASSKRRDRVKEKLFF. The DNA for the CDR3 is TGTGCCAGCAGCAAAAGACGGGACAGGGTAAAGGAAAAACTGTTTTTT.

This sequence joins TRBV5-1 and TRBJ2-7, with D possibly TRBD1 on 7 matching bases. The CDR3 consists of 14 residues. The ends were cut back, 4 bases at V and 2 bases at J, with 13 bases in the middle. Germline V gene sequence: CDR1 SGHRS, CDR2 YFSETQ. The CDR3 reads CASSGGTAAYEQYF. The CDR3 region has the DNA TGCGCCAGCAGCGGAGGGACAGCCGCCTACGAGCAGTACTTC. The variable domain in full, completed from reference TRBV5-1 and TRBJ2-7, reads KAGVTQTPRYLIKTRGQQVTLSCSPISGHRSVSWYQQTPGQGLQFLFEYFSETQRNKGNFPGRFSGRQFSNSRSEMNVSTLELGDSALYLCASSGGTAAYEQYFGPGTRLTVT.

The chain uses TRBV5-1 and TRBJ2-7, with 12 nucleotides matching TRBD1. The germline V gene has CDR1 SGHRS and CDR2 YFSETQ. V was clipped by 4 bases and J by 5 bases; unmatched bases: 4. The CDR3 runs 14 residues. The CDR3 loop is CASSRGQGADEQYF. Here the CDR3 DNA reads TGCGCCAGCAGCCGGGGACAGGGGGCGGACGAGCAGTACTTC. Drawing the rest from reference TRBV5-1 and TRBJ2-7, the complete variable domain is KAGVTQTPRYLIKTRGQQVTLSCSPISGHRSVSWYQQTPGQGLQFLFEYFSETQRNKGNFPGRFSGRQFSNSRSEMNVSTLELGDSALYLCASSRGQGADEQYFGPGTRLTVT.

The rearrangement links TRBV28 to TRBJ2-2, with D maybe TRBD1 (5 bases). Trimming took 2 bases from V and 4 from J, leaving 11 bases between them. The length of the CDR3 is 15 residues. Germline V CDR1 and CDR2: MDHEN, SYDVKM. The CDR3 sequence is CASSLSSQGTGELFF. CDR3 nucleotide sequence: TGTGCCAGCAGTTTAAGTTCGCAGGGCACCGGGGAGCTGTTTTTT. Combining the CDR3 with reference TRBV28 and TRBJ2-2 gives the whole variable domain DVKVTQSSRYLVKRTGEKVFLECVQDMDHENMFWYRQDPGLGLRLIYFSYDVKMKEKGDIPEGYSVSREKKERFSLILESASTNQTSMYLCASSLSSQGTGELFFGEGSRLTVL.

This CDR3 reads CASSPNAYEQYF. CDR3 DNA sequence: TGTGCCAGCAGCCCCAATGCCTACGAGCAGTACTTC. The J gene is TRBJ2-7, the V gene TRBV4-2; no clear D gene. Germline V CDR1 and CDR2: LGHNA, YNFKEQ. This CDR3 has 12 residues. V gave up 4 bases and J gave up 2 bases, with 6 bases separating them.

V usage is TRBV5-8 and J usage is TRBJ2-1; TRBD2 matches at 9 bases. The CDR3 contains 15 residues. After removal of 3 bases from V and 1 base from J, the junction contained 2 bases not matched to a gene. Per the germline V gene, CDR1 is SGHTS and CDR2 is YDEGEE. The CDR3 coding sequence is TGTGCCAGCAGCTCTACTAGCGGGTCCTACAATGAGCAGTTCTTC. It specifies CASSSTSGSYNEQFF.

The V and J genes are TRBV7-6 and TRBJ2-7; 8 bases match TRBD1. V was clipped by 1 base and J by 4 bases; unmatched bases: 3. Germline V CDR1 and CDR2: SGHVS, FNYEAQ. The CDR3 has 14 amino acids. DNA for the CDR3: TGTGCCAGCAGCTTAGTCAGGGGGCAGTACGAGCAGTACTTC. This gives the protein CASSLVRGQYEQYF. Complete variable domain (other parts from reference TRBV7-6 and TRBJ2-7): GAGVSQSPRYKVTKRGQDVALRCDPISGHVSLYWYRQALGQGPEFLTYFNYEAQQDKSGLPNDRFSAERPEGSISTLTIQRTEQRDSAMYRCASSLVRGQYEQYFGPGTRLTVT.

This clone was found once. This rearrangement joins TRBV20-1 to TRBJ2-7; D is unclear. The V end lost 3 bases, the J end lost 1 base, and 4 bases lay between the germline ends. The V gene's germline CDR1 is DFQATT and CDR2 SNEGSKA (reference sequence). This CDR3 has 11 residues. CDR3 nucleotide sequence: TGCAGTGCTAGCCGGTCCTACGAGCAGTACTTC. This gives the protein CSASRSYEQYF.

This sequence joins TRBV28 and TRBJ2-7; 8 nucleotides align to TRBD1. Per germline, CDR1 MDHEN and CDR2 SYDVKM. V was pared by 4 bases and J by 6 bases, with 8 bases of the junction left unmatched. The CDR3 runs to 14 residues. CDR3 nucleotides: TGTGCCAGCAGTTCGGACAGGGATCTAGGCGAGCAGTACTTC. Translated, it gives CASSSDRDLGEQYF.

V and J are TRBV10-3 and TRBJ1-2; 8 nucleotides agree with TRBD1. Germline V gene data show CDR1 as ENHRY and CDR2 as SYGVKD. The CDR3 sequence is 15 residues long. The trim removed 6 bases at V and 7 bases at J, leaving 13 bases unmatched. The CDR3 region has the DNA TGTGCCATCAGCGCCGGACAGGGCCTACCTAGTGGCTACACCTTC. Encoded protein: CAISAGQGLPSGYTF.

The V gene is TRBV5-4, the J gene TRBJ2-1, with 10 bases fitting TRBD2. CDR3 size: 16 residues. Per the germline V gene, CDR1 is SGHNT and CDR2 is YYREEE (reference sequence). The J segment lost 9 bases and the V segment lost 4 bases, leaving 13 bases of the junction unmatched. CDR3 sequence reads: CASSLEGAGGPGEQFF. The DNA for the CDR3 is TGTGCCAGCAGCCTTGAAGGAGCGGGAGGGCCCGGTGAGCAGTTCTTC.

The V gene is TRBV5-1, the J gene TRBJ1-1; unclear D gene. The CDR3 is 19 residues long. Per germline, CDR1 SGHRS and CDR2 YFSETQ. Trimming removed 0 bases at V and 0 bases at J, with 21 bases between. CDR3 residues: CASSLGGSLGAPLNTEAFF. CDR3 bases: TGCGCCAGCAGCTTGGGAGGTTCCCTGGGTGCCCCCTTGAACACTGAAGCTTTCTTT. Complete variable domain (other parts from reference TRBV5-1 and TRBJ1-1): KAGVTQTPRYLIKTRGQQVTLSCSPISGHRSVSWYQQTPGQGLQFLFEYFSETQRNKGNFPGRFSGRQFSNSRSEMNVSTLELGDSALYLCASSLGGSLGAPLNTEAFFGQGTRLTVV.

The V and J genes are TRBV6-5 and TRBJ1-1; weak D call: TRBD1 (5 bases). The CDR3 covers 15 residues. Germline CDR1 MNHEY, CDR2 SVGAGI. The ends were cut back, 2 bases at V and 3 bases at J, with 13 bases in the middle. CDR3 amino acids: CASSYAGHEDTEAFF. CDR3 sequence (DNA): TGTGCCAGCAGTTACGCCGGACACGAAGACACTGAAGCTTTCTTT.

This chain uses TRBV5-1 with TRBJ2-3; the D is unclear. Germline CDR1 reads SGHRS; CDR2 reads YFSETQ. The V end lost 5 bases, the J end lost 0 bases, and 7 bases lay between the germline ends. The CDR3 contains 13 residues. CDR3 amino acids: CASREDSTDTQYF. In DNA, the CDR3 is TGCGCCAGCAGAGAGGATAGCACAGATACGCAGTATTTT.

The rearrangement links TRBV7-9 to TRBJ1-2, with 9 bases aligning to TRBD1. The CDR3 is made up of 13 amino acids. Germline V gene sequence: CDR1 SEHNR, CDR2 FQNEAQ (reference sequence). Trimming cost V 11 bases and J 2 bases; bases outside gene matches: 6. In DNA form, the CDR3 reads TGTGCCGGAGGGGGGACAGGGAACTATGGCTACACCTTC. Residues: CAGGGTGNYGYTF.

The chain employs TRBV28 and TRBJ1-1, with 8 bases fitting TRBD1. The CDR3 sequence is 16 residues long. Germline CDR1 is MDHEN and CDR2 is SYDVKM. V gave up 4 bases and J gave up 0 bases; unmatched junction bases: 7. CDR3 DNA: TGTGCCAGCAGTTCACTTGGGACAGGCATGAACACTGAAGCTTTCTTT. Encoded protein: CASSSLGTGMNTEAFF.

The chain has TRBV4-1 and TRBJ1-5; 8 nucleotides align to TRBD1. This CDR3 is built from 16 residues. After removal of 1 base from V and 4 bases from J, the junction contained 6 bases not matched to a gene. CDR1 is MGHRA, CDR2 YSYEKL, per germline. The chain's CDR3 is CASSQVAGQVNQPQHF. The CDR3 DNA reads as TGCGCCAGCAGCCAAGTGGCGGGACAGGTGAATCAGCCCCAGCATTTT.

CDR3 nucleotides: TGCAGCGTCCCGGGGGTGGACACTGAAGCTTTCTTT. It translates to CSVPGVDTEAFF. This chain connects TRBV29-1 to TRBJ1-1, with D possibly matching TRBD1 (5 bases). CDR1 is SQVTM and CDR2 is ANQGSEA in the germline V gene. V was shortened by 6 bases and J by 3 bases, with 11 bases between the two germline ends. The CDR3 runs to 12 residues.

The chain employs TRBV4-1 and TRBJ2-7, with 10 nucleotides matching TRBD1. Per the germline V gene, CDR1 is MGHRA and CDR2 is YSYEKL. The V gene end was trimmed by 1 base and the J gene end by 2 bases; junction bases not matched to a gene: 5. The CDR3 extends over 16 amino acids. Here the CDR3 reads CASSQAGTGVTYEQYF. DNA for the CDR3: TGCGCCAGCAGCCAAGCCGGGACAGGGGTGACCTACGAGCAGTACTTC.

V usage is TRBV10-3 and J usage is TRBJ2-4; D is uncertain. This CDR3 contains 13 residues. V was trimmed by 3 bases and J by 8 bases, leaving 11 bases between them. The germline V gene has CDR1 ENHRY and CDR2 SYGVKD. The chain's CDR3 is CAISEGGLDIQYF. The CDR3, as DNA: TGTGCCATCAGTGAAGGTGGGCTGGACATTCAGTACTTC.

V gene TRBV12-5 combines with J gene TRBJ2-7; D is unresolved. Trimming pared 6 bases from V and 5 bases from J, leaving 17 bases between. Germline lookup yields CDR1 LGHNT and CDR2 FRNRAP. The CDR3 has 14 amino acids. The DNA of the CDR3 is TGTGCTAGTGGGGCCGCCCTTCTCCTGGACGAGCAGTACTTC. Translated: CASGAALLLDEQYF.

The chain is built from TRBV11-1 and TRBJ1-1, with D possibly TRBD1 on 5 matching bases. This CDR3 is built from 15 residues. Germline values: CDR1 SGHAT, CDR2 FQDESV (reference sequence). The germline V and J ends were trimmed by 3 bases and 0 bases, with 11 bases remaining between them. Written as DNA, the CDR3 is TGTGCCAGCAGCTTTTACCGACAGATGAACACTGAAGCTTTCTTT. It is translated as CASSFYRQMNTEAFF.

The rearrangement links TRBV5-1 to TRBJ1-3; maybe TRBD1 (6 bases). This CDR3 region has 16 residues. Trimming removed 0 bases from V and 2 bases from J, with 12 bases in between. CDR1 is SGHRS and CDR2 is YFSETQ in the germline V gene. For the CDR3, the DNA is TGCGCCAGCAGCTTGGCCCTCGCAGGGGCTGGAAACACCATATATTTT. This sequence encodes CASSLALAGAGNTIYF.

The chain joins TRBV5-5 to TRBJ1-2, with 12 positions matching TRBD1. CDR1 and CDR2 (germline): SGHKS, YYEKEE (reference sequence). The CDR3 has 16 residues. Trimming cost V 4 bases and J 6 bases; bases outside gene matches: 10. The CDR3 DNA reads TGTGCCAGCAGCCTGTGGCGGGACAGGGGGCAAAATGGCTACACCTTC. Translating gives CASSLWRDRGQNGYTF.

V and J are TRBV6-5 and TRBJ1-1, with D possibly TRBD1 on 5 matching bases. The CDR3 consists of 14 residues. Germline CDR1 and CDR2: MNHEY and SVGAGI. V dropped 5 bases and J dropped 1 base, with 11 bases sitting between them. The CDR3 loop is CASSKTAQNTEAFF. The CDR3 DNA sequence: TGTGCCAGCAGTAAGACAGCTCAGAACACTGAAGCTTTCTTT.

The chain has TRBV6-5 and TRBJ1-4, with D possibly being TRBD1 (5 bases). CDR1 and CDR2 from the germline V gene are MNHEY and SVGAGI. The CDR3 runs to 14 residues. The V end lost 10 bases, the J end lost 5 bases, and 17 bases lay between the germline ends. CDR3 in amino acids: CATRNGAGNEKLFF. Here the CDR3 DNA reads TGTGCCACCCGCAATGGGGCGGGAAATGAAAAACTGTTTTTT.

CDR3 coding DNA: TGTGCCAGCAGCCGACACACCAACTACGAGCAGTACTTC. Translated: CASSRHTNYEQYF. This rearrangement joins TRBV14 to TRBJ2-7; D gene ambiguous. This CDR3 has 13 residues. V lost 4 bases and J lost 3, with 10 bases in between. Germline lookup yields CDR1 SGHDN and CDR2 FVKESK.